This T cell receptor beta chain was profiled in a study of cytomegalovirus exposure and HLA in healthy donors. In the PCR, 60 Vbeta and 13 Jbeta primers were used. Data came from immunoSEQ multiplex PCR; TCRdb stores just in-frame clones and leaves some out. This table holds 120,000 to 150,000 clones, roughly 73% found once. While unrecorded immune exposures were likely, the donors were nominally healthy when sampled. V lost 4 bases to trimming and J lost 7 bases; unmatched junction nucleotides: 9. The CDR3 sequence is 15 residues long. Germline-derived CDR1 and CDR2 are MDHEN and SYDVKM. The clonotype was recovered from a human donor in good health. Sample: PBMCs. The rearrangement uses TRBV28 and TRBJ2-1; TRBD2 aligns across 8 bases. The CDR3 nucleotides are TGTGCCAGCAGTTACGTAGCGGGGCGTTTGAATGAGCAGTTCTTC. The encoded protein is CASSYVAGRLNEQFF.